This note documents a single T cell receptor (beta chain) sequence. Its antigen is still unknown. No qualities accompany the bases; no much larger clone lies one base away. The data were taken from a study of response to subunit inactivated influenza vaccine (dated by TCRdb to 2017 to 2018). For context, the study as a whole: To follow how T cells responded to a trivalent subunit inactivated influenza vaccine, the researchers relied on deep quantitative profiling of the T cell receptor repertoire. Findings and caveats that apply to the study as a whole: The authors proposed that each seasonal influenza vaccination may bring in only a limited number of new T cells.

From the cysteine through the phenylalanine, the CDR3 covers 14 amino acids. CDR3 DNA is the only sequence kept; it has 42 bases, read in frame from the first base. The germline V gene sets CDR1 to SNHLY and CDR2 to FYNNEI. Cut back by 3 bases and 2 bases, the V and J ends lie 8 bases apart. Library prep was done by RT-PCR. For sequencing, an Illumina HiSeq 2500 was employed. The raw public data were reprocessed by TCRdb itself: fastp quality trimming at Q25, MiXCR clonotype calling, in-frame beta chains only. Rows are combined by CDR3 protein, so each entry shows the most common genes and DNA. In this sample the table shows 800,000 or so distinct CDR3 sequences, less than 25% of which occur a single time. The ten most abundant clones make up roughly 10% of the sample.

Here the sequenced sample was PBMCs from blood, taken roughly 5 days after vaccination. The V gene is TRBV2 and the J gene is TRBJ2-1; tentative D gene TRBD2, with 5 bases matching. The receptor comes from a man in his fifties or sixties who received an inactivated influenza vaccine. Donor details come from another sample of the same person, matched by shared clones. The bases are TGTGCCAGCAGTGAGCGGGCCCCCTACAATGAGCAGTTCTTC. Its amino acids are CASSERAPYNEQFF.